This TCR beta chain was profiled in a study of cytomegalovirus exposure and HLA in healthy donors. CDR3 size: 13 residues. Trimming removed 0 bases from V and 4 bases from J, with 9 bases in between. Germline-derived CDR1 and CDR2 are GTSNPN and SVGIG (reference sequence). The table lists this clone with a count of one. Measured with immunoSEQ multiplex PCR; TCRdb has only the in-frame clones, and not every one. The data contain approximately 160,000 clones, 70% to 90% of them singletons. The chain carries TRBV30 and TRBJ1-2; a weak D match, TRBD1 (5 bases). This TCR came from a woman aged 18-30 years in good health and CMV-seropositive. Sequencing was carried out using PBMCs. CDR3 in DNA: TGTGCCTGGAGTGTTGGGGCTGGCTATGGCTACACCTTC. Residues: CAWSVGAGYGYTF.